Reported below is one T cell receptor beta chain. Profiled with immunoSEQ multiplex PCR; TCRdb holds only in-frame clones, not every one. Among some 130,000 clones listed, around 90% were seen once. Trimming cost V 4 bases and J 5 bases; bases outside gene matches: 5. CDR3 length equals 14 residues. CDR1 SGDLS and CDR2 YYNGEE come from the germline V gene. This entry comes from a study of control samples from healthy donors and cancer patients. This receptor was taken from a man aged 35-49 years in good health. The chain joins TRBV9 to TRBJ1-3; 8 nucleotides align to TRBD1. Specimen: blood. Here the CDR3 reads CASSPGQGRNTIYF. The CDR3 nucleotides are TGTGCCAGCAGCCCCGGACAGGGCCGAAACACCATATATTTT. The whole variable domain, remainder taken from reference TRBV9 and TRBJ1-3, is DSGVTQTPKHLITATGQRVTLRCSPRSGDLSVYWYQQSLDQGLQFLIQYYNGEERAKGNILERFSAQQFPDLHSELNLSSLELGDSALYFCASSPGQGRNTIYFGEGSWLTVV.